This T cell receptor beta chain is from a study of blood T cells in healthy people across ages. Study-wide results and limits: TCR beta diversity tracked closely with naive T cell percentage.

This clonotype appeared a few times. Its antigen is not identified. Combining a sample-barcoded 5' primer with a J-beta primer mix, a second PCR ran for roughly 7 to 11 cycles. TCRdb reprocessed the 5' RACE reads with MiXCR, giving one entry per CDR3 protein. This sample yields about 1.4 million distinct CDR3 sequences, of which almost 60% are seen a single time; 6.5% to 8% belongs to the top ten. The source is a man aged 18 to 30 in good health. The sample comprised blood.

The CDR3 nucleotides read TGCAGTGCAGCGGGGGAGGGCAATCAGCCCCAGCATTTT. It specifies CSAAGEGNQPQHF. The rearrangement uses TRBV20-1 and TRBJ1-5; the D gene is possibly TRBD1 (5 bases). Germline loops: CDR1 DFQATT, CDR2 SNEGSKA (reference sequence). The CDR3 loop spans 13 amino acids. V was cut by 6 bases and J by 2 bases, with 11 bases left in between.